The 9 T cell receptor beta chains in this list originate from one sample, sequenced in a study of blood T cell repertoires in COVID-19 (TCRdb year 2020). Library method: the immunoSEQ multiplex PCR assay. The source is immuneACCESS, and TCRdb retained only in-frame sequences with V and J called. Part of the clones is not carried over; for the studies checked, unresolved V genes explain less than half of this, and the remainder is unexplained. Within this sample are fewer than 250,000 clones, with 70% to 90% of them counted one time only. The top ten constitute 3.5% to 4% of the sample. Material for sequencing was PBMCs or T cells enriched from blood (not recorded which). Receptors were obtained from a woman aged 40 to 50 with acute COVID-19.

This chain uses TRBV2 with TRBJ2-1; weak D call: TRBD1 (6 bases). The CDR3 is 14 amino acids. Germline CDR1 and CDR2: SNHLY and FYNNEI. V lost 9 bases to trimming and J lost 1 base, with 13 bases between them. Here the CDR3 reads CASHREVSYNEQFF. The CDR3 region has the DNA TGTGCCAGTCACAGGGAAGTATCCTACAATGAGCAGTTCTTC. Based on the CDR3 plus reference TRBV2 and TRBJ2-1, the full variable domain is EPEVTQTPSHQVTQMGQEVILRCVPISNHLYFYWYRQILGQKVEFLVSFYNNEISEKSEIFDDQFSVERPDGSNFTLKIRSTKLEDSAMYFCASHREVSYNEQFFGPGTRLTVL.

V is TRBV15 and J is TRBJ2-7; 10 nucleotides agree with TRBD2. Germline CDR1 LNHNV, CDR2 YYDKDF (reference sequence). This CDR3 has 17 residues. Losses at the gene ends were 1 base for V and 3 bases for J; bases not matched to a gene: 9. The CDR3 DNA is TGTGCCACCAGCAGAGGGGCTAGCGGGAGTCCATTCTACGAGCAGTACTTC. Residues: CATSRGASGSPFYEQYF.

This sequence joins TRBV15 and TRBJ2-7; the match to TRBD2 covers 15 bases. CDR3 size: 19 residues. V lost 0 bases, J lost 5 bases, and 11 bases stayed unmatched. Per the germline V gene, CDR1 is LNHNV and CDR2 is YYDKDF (reference sequence). The CDR3 region is CATSRDLGTSGRRGHEQYF. CDR3 nucleotides: TGTGCCACCAGCAGAGATCTAGGGACTAGCGGGAGGAGAGGCCACGAGCAGTACTTC.

The sample holds many counts of this clone. The J gene is TRBJ1-2, the V gene TRBV6-2 or TRBV6-3; D may be TRBD1 (6 bases). The CDR3 is made up of 18 amino acids. CDR1 is MNHEY and CDR2 is SVGEGT in the germline V gene. Trimming left V 2 bases short and J 7 bases short, with 26 bases between. CDR3 in amino acids: CASSYTPGGGRFPGGYTF. In DNA form, the CDR3 reads TGTGCCAGCAGTTACACCCCGGGGGGGGGCCGTTTTCCAGGTGGCTACACCTTC.

The V call is TRBV28, the J call TRBJ2-5, with 9 nucleotides matching TRBD2. Germline CDR1 reads MDHEN; CDR2 reads SYDVKM. The CDR3 is made up of 14 amino acids. V dropped 6 bases and J dropped 9; count of bases not matched to a gene: 11. The CDR3 is CASSRAGGRASQYF. In DNA, the CDR3 is TGTGCCAGCAGCCGAGCGGGAGGCCGTGCTTCCCAGTACTTC.

This clone was seen just once. The V gene is TRBV5-8, the J gene TRBJ2-2; weak D call: TRBD2 (5 bases). Looked up from germline, CDR1 is SGHTS and CDR2 is YDEGEE. Trimming removed 3 bases from V and 10 bases from J, with 16 bases in between. This CDR3 spans 14 amino acids. CDR3 loop: CASSYFLLTTELFF. Here the CDR3 DNA reads TGTGCCAGCAGCTATTTTTTGCTGACTACGGAGCTGTTTTTT.

As for this clone: At one of its ends the junction is not consistent with the germline gene, which may arise from a read error. This same CDR3 is encoded by further DNA sequences in the sample. The chain links TRBV19 to TRBJ2-7; TRBD2 agrees at 9 bases. This CDR3 contains 13 residues. The germline V gene encodes CDR1 LNHDA and CDR2 SQIVND (reference sequence). In nucleotides, the CDR3 is TGTGCCAGTAGTCAGGGACTAGCTCTCGAGCAGTACTTT. This codes for CASSQGLALEQYF.

This chain connects TRBV18 to TRBJ1-2; TRBD1 matches 12 bases. CDR1 KGHSH and CDR2 LQKENI come from the germline V gene. The CDR3 runs to 15 residues. Losses at the gene ends were 0 bases for V and 5 bases for J; bases not matched to a gene: 1. CDR3 DNA sequence: TGTGCCAGCTCACCACCGGGACAGGGGGCGTATGGCTACACCTTC. It yields the protein CASSPPGQGAYGYTF.

J is TRBJ2-7 and V is TRBV11-1, with D possibly being TRBD1 (6 bases). Trimming shortened V by 6 bases and J by 0 bases, and 15 bases separated the two germline ends. The CDR3 is 15 residues long. Germline-derived CDR1 and CDR2 are SGHAT and FQDESV (reference sequence). The CDR3 DNA sequence: TGTGCCAGCAGGTTCTCGACAGGTCCCTCCTACGAGCAGTACTTC. Translating gives CASRFSTGPSYEQYF. The full variable domain, rest sourced from reference TRBV11-1 and TRBJ2-7, is EAEVAQSPRYKITEKSQAVAFWCDPISGHATLYWYRQILGQGPELLVQFQDESVVDDSQLPKDRFSAERLKGVDSTLKIQPAELGDSAMYLCASRFSTGPSYEQYFGPGTRLTVT.